Described below is a single T cell receptor beta chain sequence and its context. What it binds is unknown. The record originates from a study of T cells in Graves' hyperthyroidism and ophthalmopathy. Study outcomes and limitations: Researchers found most expanded thyroid clonotypes above 0.001 in blood as well.

Researchers amplified the TCR beta CDR3 regions from RNA transcripts. HTBI primers drove first-round RT-PCR of the TCR CDR3. TCRdb reprocessed the multiplex PCR reads with MiXCR, giving one entry per CDR3 protein. The sample holds 530,000 or so distinct CDR3 sequences, over 15% seen once. Exclusion of patients followed from uncontrolled infection, other autoimmune disease, pregnancy or lactation. The CDR3 runs 17 residues. V was clipped by 6 bases and J by 2 bases, with 21 bases between them. Germline V gives CDR1 MGHRA, CDR2 YSYEKL. This sequence originates from a woman under 30 with Graves' ophthalmopathy. Sequences were obtained from blood. The chain joins TRBV4-1 to TRBJ2-3; D gene ambiguous. The CDR3 sequence is CASRPWKGRSSTDTQYF. Written as DNA, the CDR3 is TGCGCCAGCAGGCCGTGGAAGGGAAGGAGTTCCACAGATACGCAGTATTTT.